These 32 T cell receptor beta chains share one sample of origin, sequenced in a study of shared clonotypes between healthy human individuals. This table comes from immunoSEQ multiplex PCR, and its TCRdb copy is limited to in-frame clones, with some not included. This table has 2,500,000 or so clones, approximately 94% appearing once. The sample taken for sequencing was naive CD4+ T cells sorted from blood. Indicated subset: CD45RA+ positively selected. The receptors shown here come from a man between 18 and 29 years old in good health.

The chain couples TRBV18 to TRBJ2-4; D is unclear. Germline V gene data show CDR1 as KGHSH and CDR2 as LQKENI. V lost 2 bases, J lost 0 bases, and 26 bases lay in between. This CDR3 region has 21 residues. The CDR3: CASSPSPLELNQDLAKNIQYF. The CDR3 DNA sequence: TGTGCCAGCTCACCATCGCCTCTCGAATTAAACCAAGATCTAGCCAAAAACATTCAGTACTTC.

This clone was counted between two and nine times. Other DNA variants within this sample encode the same CDR3. This chain joins TRBV6-6 and TRBJ2-7; tentative D call: TRBD2 (5 bases). The CDR3 contains 13 residues. CDR1 is MNHNY, CDR2 SVGAGI, per germline (reference sequence). V lost 0 bases and J 2 bases, leaving 5 bases between the germline ends. The CDR3 reads CASSYSRAYEQYF. The CDR3 region has the DNA TGTGCCAGCAGTTACTCGCGGGCCTACGAGCAGTACTTC.

The J gene is TRBJ2-7, the V gene TRBV5-4; TRBD1 aligns across 9 bases. V lost 4 bases and J lost 6; bases outside the gene matches: 14. The CDR3 totals 16 residues. CDR1 is SGHNT and CDR2 is YYREEE in the germline V gene (reference sequence). This chain's CDR3 is CASSHLGRDRVGEQYF. The CDR3 DNA sequence: TGTGCCAGCAGCCACCTTGGGAGGGACAGGGTGGGCGAGCAGTACTTC.

This sequence joins TRBV4-1 and TRBJ2-3; no reliable D call. The CDR3 extends over 12 amino acids. From germline, CDR1 is MGHRA and CDR2 YSYEKL. The ends were cut back, 5 bases at V and 4 bases at J, with 7 bases in the middle. CDR3 DNA sequence: TGCGCCAGCAGCTTCCCCTCAGATACGCAGTATTTT. Its protein is CASSFPSDTQYF.

The V call is TRBV5-8, the J call TRBJ1-5; maybe TRBD1 (6 bases). CDR3 length: 15 amino acids. Trimming left V 4 bases short and J 0 bases short, with 11 bases between. Germline values: CDR1 SGHTS, CDR2 YDEGEE. CDR3 in amino acids: CASSPRGYSNQPQHF. CDR3 nucleotides: TGTGCCAGCAGCCCCAGGGGTTATAGCAATCAGCCCCAGCATTTT.

A remark on this clone: The same CDR3 can be traced to other DNA sequences in this sample. The chain has TRBV18 and TRBJ2-7; 7 nucleotides agree with TRBD1. The CDR3 consists of 13 residues. The germline gives CDR1 KGHSH, CDR2 LQKENI. The V segment lost 4 bases and the J segment 3 bases; nucleotides outside the gene matches: 3. DNA for the CDR3: TGTGCCAGCTCACGGGACAGCCTCTACGAGCAGTACTTC. Amino acid sequence: CASSRDSLYEQYF.

This chain connects TRBV10-1 to TRBJ2-3; D ambiguous. From germline, CDR1 is WNHNN and CDR2 SYGVQD (reference sequence). V lost 0 bases, J lost 4 bases, and 11 bases lay in between. CDR3 length: 15 residues. The CDR3 loop is CASSESRAVADTQYF. Here the CDR3 DNA reads TGCGCCAGCAGTGAGTCTAGGGCGGTGGCAGATACGCAGTATTTT.

The rearrangement links TRBV5-1 to TRBJ2-7; 8 bases are a match to TRBD1. The length of the CDR3 is 17 residues. The V gene's germline CDR1 is SGHRS and CDR2 YFSETQ. The trim removed 4 bases at V and 0 bases at J, leaving 12 bases unmatched. Written as DNA, the CDR3 is TGCGCCAGCAGCCCTGGACAGGGACGAAGGAGCTCCTACGAGCAGTACTTC. Encoded protein: CASSPGQGRRSSYEQYF.

CDR3 in amino acids: CASSLAFGIYEQYF. Here the CDR3 DNA reads TGTGCCAGCAGCTTAGCGTTCGGAATTTACGAGCAGTACTTC. The chain has TRBV7-9 and TRBJ2-7; D uncertain. V was shortened by 0 bases and J by 4 bases, with 10 bases between the two germline ends. This CDR3 contains 14 residues. Germline loops: CDR1 SEHNR, CDR2 FQNEAQ (reference sequence).

The chain couples TRBV11-2 to TRBJ2-1; 7 bases match TRBD2. Germline CDR1 is SGHAT and CDR2 is FQNNGV. The CDR3 runs 15 residues. Losses at the gene ends were 0 bases for V and 3 bases for J; bases not matched to a gene: 2. The CDR3 protein is CASSLDGGNYNEQFF. CDR3 coding DNA: TGTGCCAGCAGCTTAGACGGGGGGAACTACAATGAGCAGTTCTTC.

The rearrangement joins TRBV7-9 to TRBJ2-3; D is unclear. The CDR3 covers 15 residues. The germline V and J ends were trimmed by 6 bases and 6 bases, with 19 bases remaining between them. Germline CDR1 reads SEHNR; CDR2 reads FQNEAQ (reference sequence). The CDR3: CASRPDFAEVDTQYF. CDR3 in DNA: TGTGCCAGCAGACCTGATTTTGCTGAAGTCGATACGCAGTATTTT.

The J gene is TRBJ1-4, the V gene TRBV7-6, with 7 bases that match TRBD1. J lost 0 bases, V lost 4 bases, and 5 bases had no gene match. Germline CDR1 reads SGHVS; CDR2 reads FNYEAQ. The CDR3 totals 16 residues. The CDR3 bases are TGTGCCAGCAGCTCGGGACAGACCCCAACTAATGAAAAACTGTTTTTT. It yields the protein CASSSGQTPTNEKLFF.

The chain is built from TRBV11-2 and TRBJ2-7, with D possibly TRBD1 on 6 matching bases. V lost 4 bases to trimming and J lost 2 bases, with 15 bases between them. Per the germline V gene, CDR1 is SGHAT and CDR2 is FQNNGV. There are 15 residues in the CDR3. The CDR3 sequence is CASSSGVGLPYEQYF. The CDR3 nucleotides read TGTGCCAGCAGCTCAGGGGTAGGTCTACCCTACGAGCAGTACTTC.

The chain combines TRBV28 with TRBJ2-7; D remains ambiguous. Germline CDR1 and CDR2: MDHEN and SYDVKM. The germline V and J ends were trimmed by 2 bases and 5 bases, with 7 bases remaining between them. CDR3 size: 12 residues. The CDR3 nucleotides read TGTGCCAGCAGTTTAGTTCTCCACGAGCAGTACTTC. Translating it yields CASSLVLHEQYF. Full variable domain (remainder filled in from reference TRBV28 and TRBJ2-7): DVKVTQSSRYLVKRTGEKVFLECVQDMDHENMFWYRQDPGLGLRLIYFSYDVKMKEKGDIPEGYSVSREKKERFSLILESASTNQTSMYLCASSLVLHEQYFGPGTRLTVT.

This chain uses TRBV25-1 with TRBJ2-1; 10 nucleotides match TRBD1. V shed 3 bases, J shed 7 bases, and the junction held 6 bases outside the gene matches. CDR1 MGHDK and CDR2 SYGVNS come from the germline V gene. This CDR3 spans 15 amino acids. CDR3 coding DNA: TGTGCCAGCAGTGAGGCCGGGACAGGGGTAAATGAGCAGTTCTTC. This gives the protein CASSEAGTGVNEQFF.

The genes are TRBV6-6 and TRBJ2-4; TRBD1 agrees at 8 bases. Germline CDR1 reads MNHNY; CDR2 reads SVGAGI (reference sequence). CDR3 length equals 15 residues. Unmatched junction bases numbered 10, after V lost 6 bases and J lost 6 bases. The CDR3 coding sequence is TGTGCCAGCAGCCCGACAGGGGATTTTGGAAACATTCAGTACTTC. This codes for CASSPTGDFGNIQYF.

In this sample, this clone turned up a few times. This rearrangement joins TRBV27 to TRBJ1-5; 7 bases line up with TRBD1. CDR3 size: 14 residues. The germline V gene has CDR1 MNHEY and CDR2 SMNVEV (reference sequence). V was clipped by 7 bases and J by 7 bases; unmatched bases: 10. DNA for the CDR3: TGTGCCAGCATTCGACAGGGAGGAGGACAGCCCCAGCATTTT. Amino acid sequence: CASIRQGGGQPQHF.

This clone appeared once. J is TRBJ2-3 and V is TRBV28, with 8 bases aligning to TRBD1. CDR3 length equals 15 residues. Germline-derived CDR1 and CDR2 are MDHEN and SYDVKM. V trimming: 3 bases; J trimming: 5 bases; junction bases outside the gene matches: 7. The CDR3 sequence is CASSFQGQGIDTQYF. The CDR3 nucleotides are TGTGCCAGCAGTTTCCAAGGACAGGGAATAGATACGCAGTATTTT.

The chain uses TRBV6-5 and TRBJ1-6, with TRBD1 matching over 8 bases. Germline V gene data show CDR1 as MNHEY and CDR2 as SVGAGI. The CDR3 sequence is 13 residues long. The junction had 5 bases not matched to a gene; V was cut back by 2 bases and J by 14 bases. The CDR3 DNA reads as TGTGCCAGCAGTTACGGGACAGGTGGGGCCCTCCACTTT. Translated, it gives CASSYGTGGALHF.

This clone appeared a single time. The J gene is TRBJ2-5, the V gene TRBV19; possibly TRBD1 for D (5 bases). The CDR3 consists of 14 residues. The germline V and J ends were trimmed by 8 bases and 0 bases, with 13 bases remaining between them. The germline gives CDR1 LNHDA, CDR2 SQIVND (reference sequence). CDR3 amino acids: CASSWGRNQETQYF. The CDR3 DNA reads TGTGCCAGTTCTTGGGGCAGAAACCAAGAGACCCAGTACTTC.

The rearrangement links TRBV4-1 to TRBJ2-1; TRBD2 aligns across 7 bases. CDR3 length: 16 residues. V gave up 3 bases and J gave up 0 bases; unmatched junction bases: 5. The V gene's germline CDR1 is MGHRA and CDR2 YSYEKL. CDR3 bases: TGCGCCAGCAGCCAGCTTGGCGGGAGCTCCTACAATGAGCAGTTCTTC. This gives the protein CASSQLGGSSYNEQFF.

This chain joins TRBV29-1 and TRBJ2-7; TRBD1 or TRBD2 may be the D gene (5 bases each). Germline V gene sequence: CDR1 SQVTM, CDR2 ANQGSEA. The CDR3 contains 18 residues. The V gene lost 4 bases and the J gene lost 0 bases, with 25 bases spanning the gap. The CDR3 DNA follows: TGCAGCGTTGTAGCGTTGGGGCAGGCCCTCAGGAGCTCCTACGAGCAGTACTTC. Protein: CSVVALGQALRSSYEQYF.

V and J are TRBV9 and TRBJ2-1, with D tentatively TRBD2 (6 bases). V lost 4 bases and J lost 8, with 16 bases in between. Germline CDR1 and CDR2: SGDLS and YYNGEE. This CDR3 is 14 amino acids long. The CDR3 loop reads CASSQKGLSDEQFF. For the CDR3, the DNA is TGTGCCAGCAGCCAAAAGGGACTCTCGGATGAGCAGTTCTTC.

There are a few counts of this clone. This sample includes further DNA sequences coding for the same CDR3. V gene TRBV19 combines with J gene TRBJ1-2; 9 positions match TRBD1. This CDR3 has 11 amino acids. The V gene end was trimmed by 8 bases and the J gene end by 6 bases; junction bases not matched to a gene: 1. Germline V CDR1 and CDR2: LNHDA, SQIVND (reference sequence). CDR3 DNA: TGTGCCAGTCGACAGGGGGATGGCTACACCTTC. It codes for CASRQGDGYTF.

The rearrangement joins TRBV30 to TRBJ2-7, with D maybe TRBD2 (6 bases). Germline CDR1 reads GTSNPN; CDR2 reads SVGIG (reference sequence). The V and J ends lost 2 bases and 2 bases respectively, with 16 bases between them. The CDR3 runs 15 residues. The CDR3 coding sequence is TGTGCCTGGAGTCCCCGGAGGGCCCTCGCCTACGAGCAGTACTTC. Translation gives CAWSPRRALAYEQYF.

In DNA form, the CDR3 reads TGTGCCAGCAGCCCCGTGGCAGGTGTATCCTACGAGCAGTACTTC. Amino acids: CASSPVAGVSYEQYF. This chain links TRBV9 with TRBJ2-7; no clear D gene. V gave up 4 bases and J gave up 1 base, with 15 bases separating them. This CDR3 has 15 amino acids. Looked up from germline, CDR1 is SGDLS and CDR2 is YYNGEE.

This clone was observed a single time. The V gene is TRBV6-4, the J gene TRBJ2-3; 8 nucleotides line up with TRBD1. The junction had 5 bases not matched to a gene; V was cut back by 4 bases and J by 5 bases. Looked up from germline, CDR1 is MRHNA and CDR2 is SNTAGT. CDR3 size: 14 residues. CDR3 sequence reads: CASSASTGVDTQYF. The CDR3 DNA sequence: TGTGCCAGCAGTGCCTCGACAGGGGTAGATACGCAGTATTTT.

The CDR3 loop is CASRRTGDNYEQYF. CDR3 nucleotide sequence: TGCGCCAGCAGACGGACAGGGGATAACTACGAGCAGTACTTC. This chain joins TRBV5-1 and TRBJ2-7, with TRBD1 identical over 9 bases. The CDR3 totals 14 residues. The germline V gene has CDR1 SGHRS and CDR2 YFSETQ. The V gene end was trimmed by 5 bases and the J gene end by 3 bases; junction bases not matched to a gene: 6.

To note about this clone: Other DNA sequences from this sample encode an identical CDR3 as well. The CDR3 spells CASSQEGQGRNTIYF. The DNA for the CDR3 is TGTGCCAGCAGCCAAGAGGGACAGGGGAGGAACACCATATATTTT. The V call is TRBV4-2, the J call TRBJ1-3; 10 positions agree with TRBD1. Trimming removed 0 bases from V and 7 bases from J; junction bases left unmatched: 3. This CDR3 is 15 amino acids long. Per germline, CDR1 LGHNA and CDR2 YNFKEQ.

This clone was counted a single time. The sample has other DNA sequences that encode this CDR3 too. The V gene is TRBV30, the J gene TRBJ1-2; no firm D call. The V gene's germline CDR1 is GTSNPN and CDR2 SVGIG (reference sequence). Trimming cost V 3 bases and J 4 bases, with 6 bases left between them. The CDR3 consists of 11 residues. CDR3 nucleotides: TGTGCCTGGAGACTGGGCTATGGCTACACCTTC. It yields the protein CAWRLGYGYTF.

The chain employs TRBV4-1 and TRBJ2-3; 9 positions agree with TRBD2. V lost 3 bases, J lost 2 bases, and 6 bases stayed unmatched. The CDR3 spans 16 residues. Germline CDR1 and CDR2: MGHRA and YSYEKL. The CDR3 spells CASSQLAGEITDTQYF. The CDR3 region has the DNA TGCGCCAGCAGCCAGTTAGCGGGGGAGATCACAGATACGCAGTATTTT.

CDR3 coding DNA: TGTGCCAGCAGCCCGTCAGGGGGAAATGGGCTACTAGCCAAAAACATTCAGTACTTC. It yields the protein CASSPSGGNGLLAKNIQYF. The rearrangement uses TRBV9 and TRBJ2-4; the match to TRBD1 covers 7 bases. Trimming removed 4 bases from V and 0 bases from J; junction bases left unmatched: 16. Per the germline V gene, CDR1 is SGDLS and CDR2 is YYNGEE. The CDR3 covers 19 residues. The full variable domain, with the rest looked up from reference TRBV9 and TRBJ2-4, is DSGVTQTPKHLITATGQRVTLRCSPRSGDLSVYWYQQSLDQGLQFLIQYYNGEERAKGNILERFSAQQFPDLHSELNLSSLELGDSALYFCASSPSGGNGLLAKNIQYFGAGTRLSVL.